The entry below describes one T cell receptor beta chain. What it recognizes is unknown. A read error may produce the germline difference seen at one junction end. CDR1 is SEHNR, CDR2 FQNEAQ, per germline (reference sequence). The CDR3 length is 16 residues. These data come from a study of cytomegalovirus exposure and HLA in healthy donors. Study-wide results and caveats: The study labeled fewer than 200 TCR beta chains cytomegalovirus-associated. In a later analysis, V- and J-gene trimming of beta chains associated with a DCLRE1C missense variant, replicated independently. Later examination showed HLA-associated TCR beta chains had greater clonal expansion than equally common others.

13 Jbeta primers and 60 Vbeta primers were used for the PCR. Clones were read by immunoSEQ multiplex PCR, and TCRdb kept only the in-frame ones, dropping some. The data contain about 180,000 clones, around 70% of them singletons. Specimen: PBMCs. This rearrangement joins TRBV7-9 to TRBJ1-4; D is uncertain. This TCR came from a male donor in good health and CMV-seronegative. This CDR3 reads CSSSLAAGATNEKLFF. CDR3 DNA sequence: TGTTCCAGCAGCTTAGCTGCCGGGGCAACTAATGAAAAACTGTTTTTT.